Presented here are 30 T cell receptor beta chains from one specimen sequenced in a study of post-analysis software for immune sequencing data. Whole-study findings and limits: About five TRBV segments were more frequent in patients than controls; TRBV5-6, TRBV5-1 and TRBV20-1 belonged to this group.

Unique molecular identifiers were carried by the TCR beta cDNA libraries. TCRdb re-analysed the PCR reads in MiXCR, keeping a single row per CDR3 protein. The profile shows approximately 440,000 distinct CDR3 sequences, approximately 45% of them singletons. No antigen is known for these receptors. Sample: blood. These receptors all come from a girl aged 10-17 years with multiple sclerosis.

The chain joins TRBV20-1 to TRBJ2-1; D unclear. V was trimmed by 5 bases and J by 5 bases, leaving 19 bases between them. Germline CDR1 is DFQATT and CDR2 is SNEGSKA (reference sequence). The CDR3 length is 15 residues. CDR3 in amino acids: CSAALGVELHNEQFF. CDR3 in DNA: TGCAGTGCTGCCCTTGGGGTCGAGCTACACAATGAGCAGTTCTTC.

J is TRBJ1-6 and V is TRBV6-5, with D tentatively TRBD1 (5 bases). Trimming took off 2 bases at V and 10 bases at J, with 6 bases between the two ends. Germline V gene sequence: CDR1 MNHEY, CDR2 SVGAGI. This CDR3 is built from 12 residues. CDR3 residues: CASSYRGSPLHF. CDR3 nucleotides: TGTGCCAGCAGTTACAGGGGATCACCCCTCCACTTT.

This clonotype was seen a few times. The V and J genes are TRBV20-1 and TRBJ1-2; no reliable D call. The CDR3 loop spans 12 amino acids. Germline lookup yields CDR1 DFQATT and CDR2 SNEGSKA (reference sequence). Trimming pared 4 bases from V and 4 bases from J, leaving 10 bases between. Written as DNA, the CDR3 is TGCAGTGCTACCCAGGCCTTCTATGGCTACACCTTC. Protein product: CSATQAFYGYTF.

This clonotype was detected only a few times. The V and J genes are TRBV6-4 and TRBJ2-1, with D unclear. Germline V gene data show CDR1 as MRHNA and CDR2 as SNTAGT. The V and J ends lost 5 bases and 7 bases respectively, with 12 bases between them. CDR3 length: 13 amino acids. As DNA, the CDR3 is TGTGCCAGCAGTCCCTTCTACGGGAATGAGCAGTTCTTC. It translates to CASSPFYGNEQFF.

The chain carries TRBV29-1 and TRBJ2-5; D is perhaps TRBD1 (5 bases). The end of the DNA aligns better with TRBJ2-7, so the J call may be wrong. The CDR3 totals 14 residues. Per the germline V gene, CDR1 is SQVTM and CDR2 is ANQGSEA. In nucleotides, the CDR3 is TGCAGCGTTGGCATTCAGGCTTTCCAGGGCGAGCAGTACTTC. It specifies CSVGIQAFQGEQYF.

The V gene is TRBV6-1, the J gene TRBJ1-4, with D possibly being TRBD1 (6 bases). Germline lookup yields CDR1 MNHNS and CDR2 SASEGT. The CDR3 is 14 residues long. The V end was cut by 7 bases, the J end by 5 bases, with 14 bases between. The CDR3 protein is CASITPGHNEKLFF. For the CDR3, the DNA is TGTGCCAGCATTACACCGGGACACAATGAAAAACTGTTTTTT.

V and J are TRBV4-1 and TRBJ2-7; 7 positions agree with TRBD2. The CDR3 is 17 residues long. Trimming took 2 bases from V and 0 from J; bases not matched to a gene: 10. Per germline, CDR1 MGHRA and CDR2 YSYEKL. The CDR3 loop reads CASSQIYLAESSYEQYF. The CDR3 DNA reads as TGCGCCAGCAGCCAAATATATCTAGCGGAGAGCTCCTACGAGCAGTACTTC.

This chain connects TRBV19 to TRBJ2-1; unclear D gene. Germline lookup yields CDR1 LNHDA and CDR2 SQIVND (reference sequence). The V gene lost 0 bases and the J gene lost 6 bases, with 12 bases spanning the gap. The CDR3 is 15 amino acids. The CDR3 here is CASSIDLRKTNEQFF. For the CDR3, the DNA is TGTGCCAGTAGTATAGATCTGCGGAAGACCAATGAGCAGTTCTTC.

The sample holds a few counts of this clonotype. The chain is built from TRBV27 and TRBJ2-7; 8 bases map to TRBD1. The V segment lost 6 bases and the J segment 7 bases; nucleotides outside the gene matches: 8. The V gene's germline CDR1 is MNHEY and CDR2 SMNVEV (reference sequence). The CDR3 is made up of 13 amino acids. The CDR3 bases are TGTGCCAGCAGCCGCAGGGGGCGTTTAGAGCAGTACTTC. Protein product: CASSRRGRLEQYF.

This chain uses TRBV20-1 with TRBJ2-7; D is perhaps TRBD1 (5 bases). Trimming shortened V by 3 bases and J by 2 bases, and 20 bases separated the two germline ends. This CDR3 contains 16 residues. Germline assignment: CDR1 DFQATT and CDR2 SNEGSKA (reference sequence). The CDR3 nucleotides are TGCAGTGCTAGGACAGTCGGGTTTCCTATAACCTACGAGCAGTACTTC. It is translated as CSARTVGFPITYEQYF.

J is TRBJ2-1 and V is TRBV28; perhaps TRBD2 as D (5 bases). Germline values: CDR1 MDHEN, CDR2 SYDVKM. V was clipped by 1 base and J by 7 bases, with 14 bases between them. There are 15 residues in the CDR3. CDR3 protein: CASSLLRVGENEQFF. The CDR3 DNA sequence: TGTGCCAGCAGTTTATTGCGGGTGGGAGAGAATGAGCAGTTCTTC.

The DNA for the CDR3 is TGTGCCAGCAGCTGGCGAACCGGGACTATAGAAGAGACCCAGTACTTC. Protein sequence: CASSWRTGTIEETQYF. The chain recombines TRBV7-8 with TRBJ2-5; 7 bases line up with TRBD2. Per germline, CDR1 SGHVS and CDR2 FQNEAQ. This CDR3 has 16 amino acids. The J segment lost 3 bases and the V segment lost 4 bases, leaving 11 bases of the junction unmatched.

This clonotype has more than one count but fewer than ten. V usage is TRBV5-1 and J usage is TRBJ1-5; D not certain. The CDR3 consists of 13 residues. Trimming removed 2 bases from V and 7 bases from J, with 10 bases in between. Per the germline V gene, CDR1 is SGHRS and CDR2 is YFSETQ. The CDR3: CASSFRGGQPQHF. The DNA of the CDR3 is TGCGCCAGCAGCTTCCGGGGAGGGCAGCCCCAGCATTTT.

The chain is built from TRBV6-6 and TRBJ2-1; no reliable D call. The germline V gene has CDR1 MNHNY and CDR2 SVGAGI (reference sequence). Trimming stripped 7 bases from V and 5 bases from J, with 9 bases between. This CDR3 contains 12 residues. CDR3 sequence reads: CASKHPDNEQFF. For the CDR3, the DNA is TGTGCCAGCAAGCACCCGGACAATGAGCAGTTCTTC.

V is TRBV2 and J is TRBJ1-5; D might be TRBD1 (6 bases). CDR1 is SNHLY and CDR2 is FYNNEI in the germline V gene. V lost 6 bases, J lost 7 bases, and 19 bases lay in between. The CDR3 spans 15 residues. CDR3 bases: TGTGCCAGCAGAATATCAATCGCAGGGGCACAGCCCCAGCATTTT. Residues: CASRISIAGAQPQHF.

This clonotype has just a few counts. The chain employs TRBV29-1 and TRBJ1-2; no firm D call. The CDR3 contains 13 residues. Germline-derived CDR1 and CDR2 are SQVTM and ANQGSEA. The V end was cut by 0 bases, the J end by 8 bases, with 13 bases between. This chain's CDR3 is CSVEDRGLGGYTF. The CDR3 coding sequence is TGCAGCGTTGAAGATCGTGGGCTGGGGGGCTACACCTTC.

This clonotype was picked up a small number of times. The rearrangement links TRBV29-1 to TRBJ2-7; TRBD1 agrees at 7 bases. The germline V gene has CDR1 SQVTM and CDR2 ANQGSEA. The junction had 8 bases not matched to a gene; V was cut back by 4 bases and J by 2 bases. CDR3 length: 14 amino acids. The CDR3 loop reads CSVGPRQGPYEQYF. The CDR3 coding sequence is TGCAGCGTTGGGCCACGACAGGGTCCCTACGAGCAGTACTTC.

The rearrangement links TRBV3-1 to TRBJ2-7, with D unresolved. Germline values: CDR1 LGHDT, CDR2 YNNKEL (reference sequence). The CDR3 is 13 residues long. V was shortened by 3 bases and J by 4 bases, with 10 bases between the two germline ends. The CDR3 here is CASSHEVPYEQYF. The CDR3 DNA reads TGTGCCAGCAGCCATGAGGTTCCATACGAGCAGTACTTC.

The rearrangement links TRBV5-1 to TRBJ1-4, with 7 bases identical to TRBD1. The CDR3 is made up of 15 amino acids. Germline CDR1 reads SGHRS; CDR2 reads YFSETQ. J lost 8 bases, V lost 4 bases, and 11 bases had no gene match. DNA for the CDR3: TGCGCCAGCAGCGTCGGACAGGTTCGTCGCGAAAAACTGTTTTTT. Its protein product is CASSVGQVRREKLFF.

This chain joins TRBV5-1 and TRBJ2-1; maybe TRBD2 (6 bases). The V and J ends lost 3 bases and 0 bases respectively, with 16 bases between them. CDR1 and CDR2 from the germline V gene are SGHRS and YFSETQ. The CDR3 is 17 amino acids. As DNA, the CDR3 is TGCGCCAGCAGCTCGACGGCACTAGCCCCCTCCTACAATGAGCAGTTCTTC. This encodes CASSSTALAPSYNEQFF.

This clonotype was counted only a few times. The CDR3 sequence: CASSQTSPGQYF. The DNA for the CDR3 is TGTGCCAGCAGTCAGACCTCACCGGGGCAGTACTTC. The chain employs TRBV7-8 and TRBJ2-5; maybe TRBD2 (5 bases). V lost 6 bases, J lost 11 bases, and 16 bases lay in between. From germline, CDR1 is SGHVS and CDR2 FQNEAQ. CDR3 length: 12 amino acids.

This clonotype showed up just a few times. The chain has TRBV20-1 and TRBJ2-3, with D perhaps matching TRBD2 (7 bases). This CDR3 contains 17 residues. Per the germline V gene, CDR1 is DFQATT and CDR2 is SNEGSKA (reference sequence). Trimming pared 0 bases from V and 3 bases from J, leaving 19 bases between. CDR3 residues: CSARDHGGRGVTDTQYF. The CDR3 DNA reads TGCAGTGCTAGAGATCACGGGGGGCGCGGGGTGACAGATACGCAGTATTTT.

This clonotype has just a few counts. This chain connects TRBV6-5 to TRBJ2-5; 7 bases agree with TRBD2. CDR1 and CDR2 (germline): MNHEY, SVGAGI. The V and J ends lost 0 bases and 5 bases, in that order; junction bases with no gene match: 3. The CDR3 contains 14 residues. The CDR3 loop reads CASSYSMGGETQYF. CDR3 sequence (DNA): TGTGCCAGCAGTTACTCTATGGGAGGGGAGACCCAGTACTTC.

The rearrangement joins TRBV29-1 to TRBJ2-4, with TRBD2 matching over 7 bases. The CDR3 runs to 14 residues. Trimming at V came to 5 bases and at J to 5 bases, leaving 9 bases not matched to a gene. Per germline, CDR1 SQVTM and CDR2 ANQGSEA. This chain's CDR3 is CSVLYRGRENIQYF. CDR3 sequence (DNA): TGCAGCGTTTTGTATCGGGGGAGGGAAAACATTCAGTACTTC. The entire variable domain, with the rest obtained from reference TRBV29-1 and TRBJ2-4, is as follows: SAVISQKPSRDICQRGTSLTIQCQVDSQVTMMFWYRQQPGQSLTLIATANQGSEATYESGFVIDKFPISRPNLTFSTLTVSNMSPEDSSIYLCSVLYRGRENIQYFGAGTRLSVL.

The chain joins TRBV4-3 to TRBJ2-7, with D tentatively TRBD1 or TRBD2 (5 bases each). Germline V gives CDR1 LGHNA, CDR2 YSLEER. The CDR3 covers 15 residues. The V end lost 3 bases, the J end lost 2 bases, and 14 bases lay between the germline ends. The CDR3, as DNA: TGCGCCAGCAGCCATGAAGAGGGGAAAGCCTACGAGCAGTACTTC. Translated, it gives CASSHEEGKAYEQYF.

The chain is built from TRBV6-5 and TRBJ2-7, with 9 bases identical to TRBD2. CDR3 length equals 19 residues. J gave up 4 bases and V 3 bases, and 19 bases lay outside the gene matches. Germline values: CDR1 MNHEY, CDR2 SVGAGI. The CDR3 sequence is CASSYVPLLSGRGLYEQYF. DNA of the CDR3: TGTGCCAGCAGTTATGTTCCTCTTCTTAGCGGGAGAGGGCTTTACGAGCAGTACTTC.

Only a few counts were recorded for this clonotype. V is TRBV7-2 and J is TRBJ2-3; unclear D gene. The V end lost 0 bases, the J end lost 6 bases, and 7 bases lay between the germline ends. CDR1 SGHTA and CDR2 FQGNSA come from the germline V gene. CDR3 size: 13 residues. The CDR3 sequence: CASSLAHRDTQYF. The CDR3 nucleotides read TGTGCCAGCAGCTTAGCTCATAGGGATACGCAGTATTTT.

The V call is TRBV24-1, the J call TRBJ1-4, with a weak D call TRBD1 (5 bases). From germline, CDR1 is KGHDR and CDR2 SFDVKD. Trimming removed 11 bases from V and 5 bases from J, with 20 bases in between. The CDR3 extends over 15 amino acids. CDR3: CAIREGKETNEKLFF. CDR3 bases: TGTGCCATTCGGGAGGGGAAGGAGACCAATGAAAAACTGTTTTTT.

This clonotype has just a few counts. The genes are TRBV28 and TRBJ2-4; D may be TRBD2 (6 bases). Germline lookup yields CDR1 MDHEN and CDR2 SYDVKM. CDR3 size: 15 residues. The V end was cut by 7 bases, the J end by 4 bases, with 17 bases between. CDR3 bases: TGTGCCAGCACGTTTACCGGGAGCGGGAAAAACATTCAGTACTTC. It encodes CASTFTGSGKNIQYF.

The rearrangement joins TRBV5-5 to TRBJ2-1; D is unclear. CDR1 SGHKS and CDR2 YYEKEE come from the germline V gene (reference sequence). The germline V and J ends were trimmed by 0 bases and 4 bases, with 8 bases remaining between them. This CDR3 contains 14 residues. The CDR3: CASSLGSVYNEQFF. CDR3 nucleotides: TGTGCCAGCAGCTTGGGGTCCGTGTACAATGAGCAGTTCTTC.